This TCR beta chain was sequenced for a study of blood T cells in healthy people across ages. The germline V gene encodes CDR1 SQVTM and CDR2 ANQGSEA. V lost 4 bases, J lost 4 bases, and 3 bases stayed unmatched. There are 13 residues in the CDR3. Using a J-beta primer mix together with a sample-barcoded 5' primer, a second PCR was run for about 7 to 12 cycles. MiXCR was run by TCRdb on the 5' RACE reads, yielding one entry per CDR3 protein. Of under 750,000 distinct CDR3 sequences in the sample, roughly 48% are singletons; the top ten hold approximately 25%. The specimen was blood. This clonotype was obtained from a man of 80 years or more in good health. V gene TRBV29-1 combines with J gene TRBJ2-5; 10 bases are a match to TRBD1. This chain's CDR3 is CSVVRTGGETQYF. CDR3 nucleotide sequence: TGCAGCGTTGTACGGACAGGGGGAGAGACCCAGTACTTC.